Sequencing of this TCR beta chain was carried out in a study of cytomegalovirus exposure and HLA in healthy donors. Profiled with immunoSEQ multiplex PCR; TCRdb holds only in-frame clones, not every one. Of about 160,000 clones in the sample, roughly nine tenths were seen once. Study observations and caveats: The authors listed 164 TCR beta chains as cytomegalovirus-associated.

About this clone: Its specificity is unknown.

Trimming shortened V by 0 bases and J by 1 base, and 6 bases separated the two germline ends. The CDR3 extends over 14 amino acids. Germline V gene sequence: CDR1 LGHNA, CDR2 YNFKEQ. Sequencing was carried out using PBMCs. The receptor was derived from a woman between 18 and 29 years old in good health and CMV-seropositive. The chain carries TRBV4-2 and TRBJ1-1; D remains ambiguous. The chain's CDR3 is CASSQERKNTEAFF. The CDR3 coding sequence is TGTGCCAGCAGCCAAGAGCGCAAGAACACTGAAGCTTTCTTT.